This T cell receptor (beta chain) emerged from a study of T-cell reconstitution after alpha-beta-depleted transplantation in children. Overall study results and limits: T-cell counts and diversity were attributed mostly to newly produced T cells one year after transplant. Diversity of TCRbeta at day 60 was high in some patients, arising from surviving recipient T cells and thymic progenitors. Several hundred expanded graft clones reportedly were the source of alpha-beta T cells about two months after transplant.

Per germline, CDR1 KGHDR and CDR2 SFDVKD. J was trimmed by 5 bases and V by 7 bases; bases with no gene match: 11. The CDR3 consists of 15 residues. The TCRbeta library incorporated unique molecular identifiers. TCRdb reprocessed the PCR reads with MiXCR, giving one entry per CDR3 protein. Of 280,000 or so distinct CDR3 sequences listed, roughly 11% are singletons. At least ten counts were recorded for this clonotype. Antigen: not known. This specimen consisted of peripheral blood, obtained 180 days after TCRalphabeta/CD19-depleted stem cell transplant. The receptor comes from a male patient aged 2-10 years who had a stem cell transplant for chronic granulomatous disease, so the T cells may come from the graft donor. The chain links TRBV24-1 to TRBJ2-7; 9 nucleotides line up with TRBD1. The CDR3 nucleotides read TGTGCCACCAGGACTTGGGGACAGGGCTTGAACGAGCAGTACTTC. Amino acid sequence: CATRTWGQGLNEQYF.